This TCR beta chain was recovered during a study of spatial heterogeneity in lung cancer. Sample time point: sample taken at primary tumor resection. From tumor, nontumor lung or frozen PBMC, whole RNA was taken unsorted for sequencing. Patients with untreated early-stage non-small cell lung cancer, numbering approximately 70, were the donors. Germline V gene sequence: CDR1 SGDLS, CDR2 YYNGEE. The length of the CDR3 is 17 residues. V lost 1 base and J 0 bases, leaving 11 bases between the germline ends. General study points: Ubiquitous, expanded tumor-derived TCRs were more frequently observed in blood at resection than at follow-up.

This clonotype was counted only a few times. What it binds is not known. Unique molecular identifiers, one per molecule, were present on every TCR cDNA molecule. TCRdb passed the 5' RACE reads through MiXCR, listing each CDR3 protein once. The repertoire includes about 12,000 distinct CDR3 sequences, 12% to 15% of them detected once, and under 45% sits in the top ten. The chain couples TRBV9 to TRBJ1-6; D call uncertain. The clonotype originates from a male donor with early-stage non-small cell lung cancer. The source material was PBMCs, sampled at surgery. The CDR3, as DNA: TGTGCCAGCAGCGTAATGTCGTCCAGCTCCTATAATTCACCCCTCCACTTT. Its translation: CASSVMSSSSYNSPLHF.